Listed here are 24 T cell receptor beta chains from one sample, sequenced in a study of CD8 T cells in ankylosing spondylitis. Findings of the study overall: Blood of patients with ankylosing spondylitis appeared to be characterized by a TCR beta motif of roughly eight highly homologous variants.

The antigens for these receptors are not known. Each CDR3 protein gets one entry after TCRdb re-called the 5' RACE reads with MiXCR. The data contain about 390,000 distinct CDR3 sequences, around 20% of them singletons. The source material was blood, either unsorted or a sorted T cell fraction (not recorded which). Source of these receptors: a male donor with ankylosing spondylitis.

The CDR3 bases are TGCAGTGCTAGACAGGGGGGATCCTACGAGCAGTACTTC. This encodes CSARQGGSYEQYF. The J gene is TRBJ2-7, the V gene TRBV20-1; a weak D match, TRBD1 (7 bases). The CDR3 sequence is 13 residues long. Between the trimmed V and J ends, which lost 2 bases and 1 base, there was a span of 9 bases. Per germline, CDR1 DFQATT and CDR2 SNEGSKA (reference sequence).

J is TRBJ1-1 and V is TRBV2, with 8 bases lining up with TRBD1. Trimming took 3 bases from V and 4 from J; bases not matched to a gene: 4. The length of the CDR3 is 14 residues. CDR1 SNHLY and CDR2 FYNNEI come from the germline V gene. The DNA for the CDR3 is TGTGCCAGCAGTGAGACAGGGGTGGTCACTGAAGCTTTCTTT. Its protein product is CASSETGVVTEAFF.

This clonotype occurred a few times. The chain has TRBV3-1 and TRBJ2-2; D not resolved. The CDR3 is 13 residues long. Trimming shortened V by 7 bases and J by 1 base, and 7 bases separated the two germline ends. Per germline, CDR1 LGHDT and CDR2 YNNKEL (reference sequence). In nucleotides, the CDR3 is TGTGCCAGCACCTCAGGGAACACCGGGGAGCTGTTTTTT. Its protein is CASTSGNTGELFF.

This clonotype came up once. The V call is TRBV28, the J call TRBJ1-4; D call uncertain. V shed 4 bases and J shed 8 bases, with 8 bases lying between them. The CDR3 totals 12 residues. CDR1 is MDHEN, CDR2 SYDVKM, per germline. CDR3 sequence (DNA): TGTGCCAGCAGTTCCTCAATGGAAAAACTGTTTTTT. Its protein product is CASSSSMEKLFF.

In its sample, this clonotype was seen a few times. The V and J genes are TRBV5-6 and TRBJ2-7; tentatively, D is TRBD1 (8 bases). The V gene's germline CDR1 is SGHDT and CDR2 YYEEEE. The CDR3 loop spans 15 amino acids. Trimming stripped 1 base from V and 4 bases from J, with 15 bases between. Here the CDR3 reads CASSLFYRGGYEQYF. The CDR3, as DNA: TGTGCCAGCAGCTTGTTCTACAGGGGGGGGTACGAGCAGTACTTC.

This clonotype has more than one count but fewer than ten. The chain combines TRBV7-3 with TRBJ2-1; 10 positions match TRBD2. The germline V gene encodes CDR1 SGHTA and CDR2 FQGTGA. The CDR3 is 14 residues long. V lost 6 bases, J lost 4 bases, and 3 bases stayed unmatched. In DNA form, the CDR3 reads TGTGCCAGCAGGGTTAGCGGGAGGTACAATGAGCAGTTCTTC. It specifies CASRVSGRYNEQFF.

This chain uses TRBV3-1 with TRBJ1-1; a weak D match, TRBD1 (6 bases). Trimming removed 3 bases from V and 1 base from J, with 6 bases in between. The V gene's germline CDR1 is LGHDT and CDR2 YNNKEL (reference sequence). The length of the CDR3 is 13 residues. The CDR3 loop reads CASSQGQNTEAFF. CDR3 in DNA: TGTGCCAGCAGCCAGGGACAGAACACTGAAGCTTTCTTT.

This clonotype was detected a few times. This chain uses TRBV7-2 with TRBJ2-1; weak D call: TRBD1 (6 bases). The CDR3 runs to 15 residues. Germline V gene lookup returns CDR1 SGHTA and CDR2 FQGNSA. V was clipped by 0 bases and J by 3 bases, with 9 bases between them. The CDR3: CASSLAAGDYNEQFF. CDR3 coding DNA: TGTGCCAGCAGCTTAGCGGCAGGGGACTACAATGAGCAGTTCTTC.

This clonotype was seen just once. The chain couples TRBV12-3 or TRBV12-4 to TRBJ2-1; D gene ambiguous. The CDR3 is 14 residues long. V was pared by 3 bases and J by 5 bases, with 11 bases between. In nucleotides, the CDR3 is TGTGCCAGCAGTTTTCCCCATGACGACAATGAGCAGTTCTTC. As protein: CASSFPHDDNEQFF.

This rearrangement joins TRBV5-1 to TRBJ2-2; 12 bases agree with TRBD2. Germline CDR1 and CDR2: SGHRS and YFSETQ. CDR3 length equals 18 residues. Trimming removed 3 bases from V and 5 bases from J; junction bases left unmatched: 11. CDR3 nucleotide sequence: TGCGCCAGCAGCTCGGGACTAGCGGGTCACGCGGGGACCGGGGAGCTGTTTTTT. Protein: CASSSGLAGHAGTGELFF.

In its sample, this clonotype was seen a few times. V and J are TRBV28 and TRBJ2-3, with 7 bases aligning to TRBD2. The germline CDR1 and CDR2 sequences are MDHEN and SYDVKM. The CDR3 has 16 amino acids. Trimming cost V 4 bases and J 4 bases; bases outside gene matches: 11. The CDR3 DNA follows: TGTGCCAGCAGTTCTATGGGACTAACGGGCCCAGATACGCAGTATTTT. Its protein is CASSSMGLTGPDTQYF. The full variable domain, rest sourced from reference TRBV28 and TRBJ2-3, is DVKVTQSSRYLVKRTGEKVFLECVQDMDHENMFWYRQDPGLGLRLIYFSYDVKMKEKGDIPEGYSVSREKKERFSLILESASTNQTSMYLCASSSMGLTGPDTQYFGPGTRLTVL.

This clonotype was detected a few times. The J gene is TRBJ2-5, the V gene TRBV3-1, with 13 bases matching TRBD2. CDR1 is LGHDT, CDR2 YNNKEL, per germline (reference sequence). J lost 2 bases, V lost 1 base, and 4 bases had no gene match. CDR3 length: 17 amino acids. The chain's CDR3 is CASSQGLAGGTQETQYF. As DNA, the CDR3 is TGTGCCAGCAGCCAAGGACTAGCGGGAGGCACGCAAGAGACCCAGTACTTC.

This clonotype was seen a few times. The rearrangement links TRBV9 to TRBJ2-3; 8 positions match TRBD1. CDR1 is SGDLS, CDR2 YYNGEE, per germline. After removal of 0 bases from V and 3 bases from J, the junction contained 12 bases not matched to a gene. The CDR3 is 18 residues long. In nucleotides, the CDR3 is TGTGCCAGCAGCGTAGACCCAGGACAGGGAAGGAGAACAGATACGCAGTATTTT. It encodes CASSVDPGQGRRTDTQYF.

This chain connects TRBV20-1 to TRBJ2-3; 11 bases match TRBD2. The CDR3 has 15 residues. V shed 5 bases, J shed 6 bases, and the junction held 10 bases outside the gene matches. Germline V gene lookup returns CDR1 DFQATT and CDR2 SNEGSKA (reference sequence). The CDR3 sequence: CSALRLAGGPDTQYF. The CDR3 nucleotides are TGCAGTGCTCTCCGGCTAGCGGGAGGACCTGATACGCAGTATTTT.

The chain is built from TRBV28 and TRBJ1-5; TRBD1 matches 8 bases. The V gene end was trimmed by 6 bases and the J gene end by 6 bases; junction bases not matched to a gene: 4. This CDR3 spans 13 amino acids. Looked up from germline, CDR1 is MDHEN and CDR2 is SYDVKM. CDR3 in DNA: TGTGCCAGCAGGGACAGGGCTGCTCAGCCCCAGCATTTT. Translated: CASRDRAAQPQHF. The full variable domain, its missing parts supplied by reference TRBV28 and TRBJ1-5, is DVKVTQSSRYLVKRTGEKVFLECVQDMDHENMFWYRQDPGLGLRLIYFSYDVKMKEKGDIPEGYSVSREKKERFSLILESASTNQTSMYLCASRDRAAQPQHFGDGTRLSIL.

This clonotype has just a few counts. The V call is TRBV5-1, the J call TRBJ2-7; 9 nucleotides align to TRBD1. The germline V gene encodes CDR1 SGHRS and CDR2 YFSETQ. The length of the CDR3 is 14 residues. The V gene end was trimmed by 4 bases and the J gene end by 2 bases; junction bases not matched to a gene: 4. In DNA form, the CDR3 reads TGCGCCAGCAGCCCGGGGACAGGGACCTACGAGCAGTACTTC. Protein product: CASSPGTGTYEQYF. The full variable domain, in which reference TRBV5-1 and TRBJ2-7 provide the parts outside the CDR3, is KAGVTQTPRYLIKTRGQQVTLSCSPISGHRSVSWYQQTPGQGLQFLFEYFSETQRNKGNFPGRFSGRQFSNSRSEMNVSTLELGDSALYLCASSPGTGTYEQYFGPGTRLTVT.

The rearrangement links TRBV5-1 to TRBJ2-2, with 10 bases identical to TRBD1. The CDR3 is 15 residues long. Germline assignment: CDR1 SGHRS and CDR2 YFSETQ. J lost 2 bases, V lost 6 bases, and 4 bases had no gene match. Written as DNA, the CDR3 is TGCGCCAGCACCCGGACAGGGGGAAACACCGGGGAGCTGTTTTTT. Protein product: CASTRTGGNTGELFF.

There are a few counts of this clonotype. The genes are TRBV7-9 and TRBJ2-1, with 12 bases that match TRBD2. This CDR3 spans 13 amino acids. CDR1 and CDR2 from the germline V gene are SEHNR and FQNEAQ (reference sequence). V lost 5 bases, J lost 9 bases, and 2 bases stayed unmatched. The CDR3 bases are TGTGCCAGCAGCCGGACTAGCGGGGTTGAGCAGTTCTTC. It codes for CASSRTSGVEQFF.

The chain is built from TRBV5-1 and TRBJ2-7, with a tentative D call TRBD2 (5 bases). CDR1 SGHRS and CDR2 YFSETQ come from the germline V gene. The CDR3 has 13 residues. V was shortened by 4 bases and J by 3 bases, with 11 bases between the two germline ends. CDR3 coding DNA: TGCGCCAGCAGCCGGAGCGGAGGCTACGAGCAGTACTTC. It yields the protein CASSRSGGYEQYF.

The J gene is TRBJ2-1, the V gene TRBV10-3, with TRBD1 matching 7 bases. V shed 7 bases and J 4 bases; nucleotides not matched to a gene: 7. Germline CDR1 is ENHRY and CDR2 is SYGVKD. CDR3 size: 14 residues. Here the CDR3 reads CAITGDSAYNEQFF. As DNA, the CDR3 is TGTGCCATCACCGGGGACAGTGCGTACAATGAGCAGTTCTTC.

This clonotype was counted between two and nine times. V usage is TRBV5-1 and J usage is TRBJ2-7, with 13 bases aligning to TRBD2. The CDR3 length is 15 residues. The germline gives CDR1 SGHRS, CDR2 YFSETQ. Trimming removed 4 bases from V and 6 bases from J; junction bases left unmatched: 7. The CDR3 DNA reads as TGCGCCAGCAGCCCCGGGACTAGCGGGATAAGCGAGCAGTACTTC. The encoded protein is CASSPGTSGISEQYF.

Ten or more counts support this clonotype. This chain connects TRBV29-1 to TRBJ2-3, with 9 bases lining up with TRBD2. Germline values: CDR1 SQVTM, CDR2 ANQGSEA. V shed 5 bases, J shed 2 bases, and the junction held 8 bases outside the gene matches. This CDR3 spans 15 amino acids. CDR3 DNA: TGCAGCGTTCTGGCTAGCGGGGTTACCACAGATACGCAGTATTTT. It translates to CSVLASGVTTDTQYF.

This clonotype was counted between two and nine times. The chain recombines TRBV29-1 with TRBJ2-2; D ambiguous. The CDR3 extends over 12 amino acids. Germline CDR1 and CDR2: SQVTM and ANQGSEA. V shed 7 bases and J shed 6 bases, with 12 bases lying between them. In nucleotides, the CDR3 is TGCAGCGCTGGCGAATATTCCGGGGAGCTGTTTTTT. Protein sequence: CSAGEYSGELFF.

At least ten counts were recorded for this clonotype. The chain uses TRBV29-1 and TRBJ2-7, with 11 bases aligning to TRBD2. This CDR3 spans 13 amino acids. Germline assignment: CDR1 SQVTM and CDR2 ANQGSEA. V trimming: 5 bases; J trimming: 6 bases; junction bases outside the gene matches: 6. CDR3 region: CSVTLAGDGEQYF. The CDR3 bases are TGCAGCGTTACACTAGCGGGAGACGGCGAGCAGTACTTC.